A single T cell receptor beta chain is shown here with its context. The assay was immunoSEQ multiplex PCR, and TCRdb's table has in-frame clones only and misses some. The sample has 90,000 to 150,000 clones, approximately 90% seen once. The validation cohort, a group of around 130 subjects, included the donors and was separate from the roughly 670-subject first cohort. Germline V gene sequence: CDR1 LGHNA, CDR2 YSLEER. The CDR3 runs to 16 residues. J gave up 1 base and V 4 bases, and 6 bases lay outside the gene matches. This specimen comes from a study of cytomegalovirus exposure and HLA in healthy donors.

The V call is TRBV4-3, the J call TRBJ2-2; 7 bases align to TRBD1. The sample consisted of PBMCs. The receptor was derived from a woman between 18 and 30 years old in good health and CMV-seropositive. The chain's CDR3 is CASSLRQGLNTGELFF. The CDR3 coding sequence is TGCGCCAGCAGCCTTCGACAGGGTTTGAACACCGGGGAGCTGTTTTTT.